These T cell receptor beta chains were read from a single sample in a study. Using its own MiXCR run on the 5' RACE reads, TCRdb lists one record per CDR3 protein. The sample lists 55,000 to 70,000 distinct CDR3 sequences, around 28% occurring once. The sample comprised tumor-infiltrating memory CD4+ T cells sorted from the breast tumor. Receptor source: a female donor with breast cancer. Each CDR3 is given with its conserved first and last residue. D genes are given only for firm matches. Not all rows give a size; the values are once, few, many and, for expanded clones, a class.

j_call d_call v_call clone_size cdr3_nt cdr3_aa
TRBJ1-1 NA TRBV7-9 NA TGTGCCAGCAGCAAGATAGAGGTCGCTGAAGCTTTCTTT CASSKIEVAEAFF
TRBJ2-2 NA TRBV9 few TGTGCCAGCAGCGTATCGTCGAATGTAGGAACCGGGGAGCTGTTTTTT CASSVSSNVGTGELFF
TRBJ2-1 TRBD2 TRBV6-5 NA TGTGCCAGCAGGGGCGGGACTAGCGGGGTTAATGAGCAGTTCTTC CASRGGTSGVNEQFF
TRBJ2-2 NA TRBV27 NA TGTGCCGGCCCCGGGACACACCGCGGGGAGCTGTTTTTT CAGPGTHRGELFF
TRBJ1-1 NA TRBV5-1 NA TGCGCCAGCAGCATCCGGGACATCACGAACACTGAAGCTTTCTTT CASSIRDITNTEAFF
TRBJ2-1 TRBD2 TRBV24-1 many TGTGCCACCAGTGATCGCCCGGCTAGCGGGAGAGGAGTTGAGCAGTTCTTC CATSDRPASGRGVEQFF
TRBJ2-1 NA TRBV20-1 once TGCAGTGCTACGGGAGCCGGTAATGAGCAGTTCTTC CSATGAGNEQFF
TRBJ2-2 NA TRBV18 NA TGTGCCAGCTCACCAAGCGAAATCGGGGAGCTGTTTTTT CASSPSEIGELFF
TRBJ2-7 NA TRBV7-9 NA TGTGCCAGCAGCTTCTACTCCTACTACGAGCAGTACTTC CASSFYSYYEQYF
TRBJ2-4 TRBD2 TRBV20-1 NA TGCAGTGCTGTAGCGGGGGTAGCCAAAAACATTCAGTACTTC CSAVAGVAKNIQYF
TRBJ1-2 NA TRBV5-1 many TGCGCCAGCAGCCCCGACTCCCACTATGGCTACACCTTC CASSPDSHYGYTF
TRBJ2-7 NA TRBV6-2/TRBV6-3 NA TGTGCCAGCAGTTACCAACGGATAGGCCCGAAGCAGTACTTC CASSYQRIGPKQYF
TRBJ2-1 TRBD2 TRBV9 NA TGTGCCAGCAGCTTCACGTATGGCGCCGGGACTAGCGTAAACAATGAGCAGTTCTTC CASSFTYGAGTSVNNEQFF
TRBJ2-3 TRBD2 TRBV6-5 NA TGTGCCAGCAGCGGCCGGGCGGGAGGGACCACAGATACGCAGTATTTT CASSGRAGGTTDTQYF